The following is a T cell receptor (beta chain) sequence with its context. Its antigen is as yet unknown. This entry belongs to a study of T cell repertoires in cytomegalovirus infection. TCRdb itself ran the reads through MiXCR, one entry per CDR3 protein. The table lists hundreds of thousands of distinct CDR3 sequences, approximately 33% of them singletons. Study-wide results and limits: Across the ex vivo response, the dominant clonotypes were HLA-C-restricted CMV-specific TCR beta clonotypes.

J gave up 0 bases and V 4 bases, and 11 bases lay outside the gene matches. The CDR3 contains 18 residues. The germline CDR1 and CDR2 sequences are MNHEY and SVGEGT. This chain connects TRBV6-2 or TRBV6-3 to TRBJ2-7; 11 nucleotides match TRBD2. The sample consisted of cultured PBMCs, taken from culture after CMV antigen stimulation. This TCR derives from a human donor in good health (CMV status not recorded). Some clones in this sample may be carry-over from other donors' samples. Here the CDR3 DNA reads TGTGCCAGCAGTTCCTCCCGACTAGCGGGACCCAGCTCCTACGAGCAGTACTTC. Translated, it gives CASSSSRLAGPSSYEQYF.